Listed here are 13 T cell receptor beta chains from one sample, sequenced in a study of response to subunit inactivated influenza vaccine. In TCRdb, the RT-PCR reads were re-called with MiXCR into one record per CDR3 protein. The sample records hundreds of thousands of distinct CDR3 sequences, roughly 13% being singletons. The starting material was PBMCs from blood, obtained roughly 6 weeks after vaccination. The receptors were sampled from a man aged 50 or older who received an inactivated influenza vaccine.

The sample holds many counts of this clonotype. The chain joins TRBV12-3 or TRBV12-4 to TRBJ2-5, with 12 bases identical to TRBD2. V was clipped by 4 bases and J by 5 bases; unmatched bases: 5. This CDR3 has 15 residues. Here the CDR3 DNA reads TGTGCCAGCAGTTCACTAGCGGGAGGAAGGGAGACCCAGTACTTC. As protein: CASSSLAGGRETQYF.

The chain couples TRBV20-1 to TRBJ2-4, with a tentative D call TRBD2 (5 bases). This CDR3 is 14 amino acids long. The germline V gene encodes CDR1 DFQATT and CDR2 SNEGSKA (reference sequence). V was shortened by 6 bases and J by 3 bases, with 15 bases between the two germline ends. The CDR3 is CSARDGSGKNIQYF. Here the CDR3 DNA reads TGCAGTGCCCGGGATGGTTCAGGCAAAAACATTCAGTACTTC.

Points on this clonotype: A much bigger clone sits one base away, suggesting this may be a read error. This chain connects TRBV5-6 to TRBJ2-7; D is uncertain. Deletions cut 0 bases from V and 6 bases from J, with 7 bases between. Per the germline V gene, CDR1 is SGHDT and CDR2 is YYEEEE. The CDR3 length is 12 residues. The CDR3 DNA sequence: TGTGCCAGCAGCTTGGTTGGGATCGAGCAGTACTTC. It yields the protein CASSLVGIEQYF. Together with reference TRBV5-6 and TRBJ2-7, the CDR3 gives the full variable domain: DAGVTQSPTHLIKTRGQQVTLRCSPKSGHDTVSWYQQALGQGPQFIFQYYEEEERQRGNFPDRFSGHQFPNYSSELNVNALLLGDSALYLCASSLVGIEQYFGPGTRLTVT.

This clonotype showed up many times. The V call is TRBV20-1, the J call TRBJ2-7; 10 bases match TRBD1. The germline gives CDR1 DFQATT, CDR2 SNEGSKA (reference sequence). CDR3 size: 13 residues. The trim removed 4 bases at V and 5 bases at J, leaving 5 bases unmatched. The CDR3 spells CSAKTGGINEQYF. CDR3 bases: TGCAGTGCTAAGACAGGGGGCATAAACGAGCAGTACTTC.

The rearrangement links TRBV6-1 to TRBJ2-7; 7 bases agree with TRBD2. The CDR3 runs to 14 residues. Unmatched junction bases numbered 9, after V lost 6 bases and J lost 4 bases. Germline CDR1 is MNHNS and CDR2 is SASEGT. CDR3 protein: CASSRFGGGYEQYF. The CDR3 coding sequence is TGTGCCAGCAGCCGATTTGGGGGGGGGTACGAGCAGTACTTC.

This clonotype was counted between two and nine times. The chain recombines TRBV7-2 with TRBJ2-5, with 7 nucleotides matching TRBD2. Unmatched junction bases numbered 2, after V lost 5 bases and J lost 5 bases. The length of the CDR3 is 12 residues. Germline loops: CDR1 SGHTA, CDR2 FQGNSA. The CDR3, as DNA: TGTGCCAGCAGCCCAGCGGGGGAGACCCAGTACTTC. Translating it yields CASSPAGETQYF.

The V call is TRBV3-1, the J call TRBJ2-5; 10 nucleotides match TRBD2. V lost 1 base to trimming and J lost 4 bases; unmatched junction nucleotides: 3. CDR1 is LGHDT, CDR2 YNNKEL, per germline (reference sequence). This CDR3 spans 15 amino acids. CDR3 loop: CASSQVASGGETQYF. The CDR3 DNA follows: TGTGCCAGCAGCCAAGTAGCTAGCGGGGGAGAGACCCAGTACTTC.

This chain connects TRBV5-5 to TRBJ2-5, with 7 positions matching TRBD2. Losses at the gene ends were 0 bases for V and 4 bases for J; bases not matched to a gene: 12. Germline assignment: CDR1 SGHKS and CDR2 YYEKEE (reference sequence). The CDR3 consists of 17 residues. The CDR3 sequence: CASSLVGGVIGLETQYF. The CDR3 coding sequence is TGTGCCAGCAGCTTGGTGGGAGGGGTAATCGGGTTAGAGACCCAGTACTTC.

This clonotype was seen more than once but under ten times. The CDR3 region is CASGTDRGRNTLHF. As DNA, the CDR3 is TGTGCCAGCGGAACGGACAGGGGGCGTAACACCCTCCACTTT. The rearrangement uses TRBV12-3 or TRBV12-4 and TRBJ1-6; 11 bases are shared with TRBD1. Trimming at V came to 8 bases and at J to 14 bases, leaving 11 bases not matched to a gene. The CDR3 contains 14 residues.

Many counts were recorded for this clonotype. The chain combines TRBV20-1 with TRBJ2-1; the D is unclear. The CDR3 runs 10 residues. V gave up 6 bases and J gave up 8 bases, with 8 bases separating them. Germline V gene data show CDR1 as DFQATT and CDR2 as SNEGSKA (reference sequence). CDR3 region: CSAPLYEQFF. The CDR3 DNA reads TGCAGTGCCCCCCTCTATGAGCAGTTCTTC.

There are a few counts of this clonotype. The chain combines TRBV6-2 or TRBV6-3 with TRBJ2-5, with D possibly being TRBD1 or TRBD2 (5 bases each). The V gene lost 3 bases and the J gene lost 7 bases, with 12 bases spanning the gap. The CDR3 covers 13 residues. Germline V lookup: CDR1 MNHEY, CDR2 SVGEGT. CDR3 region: CASSYEGLGTQYF. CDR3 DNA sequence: TGTGCCAGCAGTTATGAGGGGTTAGGGACCCAGTACTTC.

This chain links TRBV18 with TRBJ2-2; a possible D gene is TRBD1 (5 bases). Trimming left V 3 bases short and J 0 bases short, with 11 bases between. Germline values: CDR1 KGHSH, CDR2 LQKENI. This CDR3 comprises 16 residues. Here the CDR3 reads CASSPPETANTGELFF. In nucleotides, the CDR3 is TGTGCCAGCTCACCTCCGGAGACAGCGAACACCGGGGAGCTGTTTTTT.

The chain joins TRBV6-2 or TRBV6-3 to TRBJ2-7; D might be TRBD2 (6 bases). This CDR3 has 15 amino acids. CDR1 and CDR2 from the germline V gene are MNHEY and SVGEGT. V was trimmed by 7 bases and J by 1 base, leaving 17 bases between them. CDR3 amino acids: CASTNPGLVSYEQYF. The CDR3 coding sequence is TGTGCCAGCACCAATCCGGGACTTGTTTCCTACGAGCAGTACTTC.